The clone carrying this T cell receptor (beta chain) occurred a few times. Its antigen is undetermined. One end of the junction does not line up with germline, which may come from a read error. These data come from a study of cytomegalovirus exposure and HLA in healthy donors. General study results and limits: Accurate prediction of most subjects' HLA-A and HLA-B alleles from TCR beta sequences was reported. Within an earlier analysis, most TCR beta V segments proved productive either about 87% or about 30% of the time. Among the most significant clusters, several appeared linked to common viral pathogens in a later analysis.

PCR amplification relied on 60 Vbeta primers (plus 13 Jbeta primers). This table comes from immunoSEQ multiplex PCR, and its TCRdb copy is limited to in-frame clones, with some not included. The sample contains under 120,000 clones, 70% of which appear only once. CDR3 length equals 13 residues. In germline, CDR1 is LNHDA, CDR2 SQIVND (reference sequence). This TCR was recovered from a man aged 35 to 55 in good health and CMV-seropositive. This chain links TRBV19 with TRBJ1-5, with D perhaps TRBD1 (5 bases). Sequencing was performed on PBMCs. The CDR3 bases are TGTGCCAGTAGTATAGACACCCGGACACGTCTCTTATTT. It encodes CASSIDTRTRLLF.